This is a list of T cell receptor beta chains from one sample in a study of blood T cells in healthy people across ages. One entry per CDR3 protein, called by TCRdb with MiXCR from the 5' RACE reads. The sample carries roughly 790,000 distinct CDR3 sequences, about 42% recorded once. The sequenced sample was blood. The receptors come from a woman in her sixties or seventies in good health. Both conserved end residues are part of each CDR3. D genes are given only for firm matches. A clone size is listed for some rows: how often the clone was seen (once, few, many), or a class if it is expanded.

clone size	V gene	D gene	J gene	CDR3 protein	CDR3 DNA
NA	TRBV5-1	TRBD2	TRBJ2-3	CASSLGDYHTDTQYF	TGCGCCAGCAGCTTGGGGGACTACCACACAGATACGCAGTATTTT
NA	TRBV20-1	TRBD2	TRBJ2-1	CSARIAGFREQFF	TGCAGTGCTAGGATAGCGGGATTTCGGGAGCAGTTCTTC
few	TRBV27	NA	TRBJ2-7	CASSFVAREHHEQYF	TGTGCCAGCAGTTTCGTAGCCAGGGAGCACCACGAGCAGTACTTC
NA	TRBV14	NA	TRBJ1-3	CASSQGWVSGNTIYF	TGTGCCAGCAGCCAGGGATGGGTGTCCGGAAACACCATATATTTT
NA	TRBV20-1	TRBD2	TRBJ2-4	CSARSGEAGGPKQYF	TGCAGTGCTAGATCCGGGGAGGCGGGGGGCCCCAAGCAGTACTTC
many	TRBV10-3	TRBD1	TRBJ2-7	CAISANTGTGSYEQYF	TGTGCCATCAGTGCCAATACCGGGACAGGGTCCTACGAGCAGTACTTC
NA	TRBV11-2	TRBD1	TRBJ1-5	CASSLDHPPGGGVGNQPQHF	TGTGCCAGCAGCTTAGATCACCCCCCAGGGGGCGGCGTCGGCAATCAGCCCCAGCATTTT
NA	TRBV14	NA	TRBJ2-1	CASSQEGFEGDEQFF	TGTGCCAGCAGCCAAGAGGGTTTTGAGGGGGATGAGCAGTTCTTC
NA	TRBV5-1	NA	TRBJ1-2	CASSIPGQRGYTF	TGCGCCAGCAGCATACCGGGACAACGGGGCTACACCTTC
NA	TRBV10-3	TRBD2	TRBJ2-7	CAISLGAGSSYEQYF	TGTGCCATCAGCCTGGGAGCGGGGAGCTCCTACGAGCAGTACTTC
few	TRBV28	TRBD2	TRBJ2-7	CASSPGTSGFEQYF	TGTGCCAGCAGTCCCGGGACTAGCGGTTTCGAGCAGTACTTC
few	TRBV6-2/TRBV6-3	TRBD1	TRBJ1-4	CASSSPGQGLLSEKLFF	TGTGCCAGCAGTTCCCCGGGACAGGGGCTTTTGAGTGAAAAACTGTTTTTT
few	TRBV28	NA	TRBJ2-3	CASSPSGVRTDTQYF	TGTGCCAGCAGTCCGTCGGGAGTTAGAACAGATACGCAGTATTTT
NA	TRBV7-2	NA	TRBJ1-1	CASSFRFEMNTEAFF	TGTGCCAGCAGCTTCAGGTTCGAGATGAACACTGAAGCTTTCTTT
few	TRBV2	NA	TRBJ2-1	CASSPRHLSLTDNEQFF	TGTGCCAGCAGTCCACGCCACCTTAGCTTGACGGACAATGAGCAGTTCTTC
NA	TRBV11-3	NA	TRBJ2-1	CASSTRQVPRNEQFF	TGTGCCAGCAGCACCCGACAGGTCCCGCGCAATGAGCAGTTCTTC
NA	TRBV24-1	NA	TRBJ1-1	CATSDLTGAKDTEAFF	TGTGCCACCAGTGATTTGACGGGGGCTAAGGATACTGAAGCTTTCTTT
NA	TRBV7-7	NA	TRBJ1-1	CASSPSEVNTEAFF	TGTGCTAGCAGTCCCAGCGAAGTGAACACTGAAGCTTTCTTT
NA	TRBV13	NA	TRBJ1-5	CASSLGGDSNQPQHF	TGTGCCAGCAGTCTAGGCGGAGATAGCAATCAGCCCCAGCATTTT
NA	TRBV4-3	NA	TRBJ2-7	CASSTGASYEQYF	TGCGCCAGCAGTACCGGGGCCTCCTACGAGCAGTACTTC
NA	TRBV7-3	NA	TRBJ1-1	CASSLDPADEAFF	TGTGCCAGCAGCTTAGATCCGGCAGATGAAGCTTTCTTT